A single sample gave rise to the 22 T cell receptor beta chains below, sequenced in a study of breast tumors, draining lymph nodes, adjacent tissues. TCRdb called the multiplex PCR reads again in MiXCR, with one record for every CDR3 protein. The sample includes 85,000 to 130,000 distinct CDR3 sequences, more than 25% seen only once; the top ten take 5.5% to 6%. The lymph nodes were axillary draining lymph nodes from breast cancer patients. The sequenced sample was axillary lymph node tissue. These receptors were taken from a female donor with breast cancer. Some clones in this sample may be carry-over from other donors' samples.

Notes on this clonotype: The junction does not match germline at one end; this may be a read error. The chain carries TRBV5-1 and TRBJ2-1, with D possibly TRBD1 on 6 matching bases. This CDR3 is built from 14 residues. CDR1 and CDR2 from the germline V gene are SGHRS and YFSETQ. CDR3 sequence reads: CASCLDSPYNEQFF. In DNA, the CDR3 is TGCGCCAGCTGCTTGGACAGTCCCTACAATGAGCAGTTCTTC.

Here the CDR3 DNA reads TGTGCCAGCAGCCAAGAGGGGCAGACAGGGAACACTGAAGCTTTCTTT. As protein: CASSQEGQTGNTEAFF. The J gene is TRBJ1-1, the V gene TRBV4-2; perhaps TRBD1 as D (6 bases). Trimming left V 0 bases short and J 1 base short, with 12 bases between. CDR1 and CDR2 (germline): LGHNA, YNFKEQ. This CDR3 contains 16 residues.

This clonotype was counted a single time. This may be a read error: a much more frequent sequence differs by one nucleotide. The CDR3 DNA is TGTGCCAGCAACCGGGACGTCTCGGCTGGGGCCAACACCCTGACTTTC. This translates into CASNRDVSAGANTLTF. This sequence joins TRBV9 and TRBJ2-6; D tentatively fits TRBD1 or TRBD2 (5 bases each). Looked up from germline, CDR1 is SGDLS and CDR2 is YYNGEE. V was cut by 6 bases and J by 15 bases, with 28 bases left in between. This CDR3 is built from 16 residues. Full variable domain (missing parts from reference TRBV9 and TRBJ2-6): DSGVTQTPKHLITATGQRVTLRCSPRSGDLSVYWYQQSLDQGLQFLIQYYNGEERAKGNILERFSAQQFPDLHSELNLSSLELGDSALYFCASNRDVSAGANTLTFGAGSRLTVL.

This clonotype was counted at least ten times. The chain has TRBV20-1 and TRBJ2-1, with 11 bases fitting TRBD1. This CDR3 has 15 amino acids. V lost 8 bases, J lost 3 bases, and 9 bases stayed unmatched. Germline assignment: CDR1 DFQATT and CDR2 SNEGSKA (reference sequence). CDR3 residues: CSPHAGTGGYNEQFF. The CDR3 region has the DNA TGCAGTCCTCACGCCGGGACAGGGGGCTACAATGAGCAGTTCTTC.

In its sample, this clonotype was seen a few times. A clone one base away is much larger, so this may be a read error. The rearrangement joins TRBV6-5 to TRBJ2-3, with D possibly TRBD1 on 6 matching bases. Germline-derived CDR1 and CDR2 are MNHEY and SVGAGI. The CDR3 runs 17 residues. V lost 4 bases and J 3 bases, leaving 20 bases between the germline ends. The CDR3 nucleotides read TGTGCCAGCAGTTCCTCCCTCTACAGGGCGTGGACAGATACGCAGTATTTT. It specifies CASSSSLYRAWTDTQYF.

This clonotype was recorded many times. CDR3 bases: TGTGCCAGCAGTACTAGCGGGAGTGGAACCGGGGAGCTGTTTTTT. Encoded protein: CASSTSGSGTGELFF. The chain is built from TRBV28 and TRBJ2-2; TRBD2 aligns across 11 bases. J gave up 5 bases and V 5 bases, and 4 bases lay outside the gene matches. CDR1 and CDR2 (germline): MDHEN, SYDVKM. The CDR3 consists of 15 residues. Filled out from reference TRBV28 and TRBJ2-2, the complete variable domain reads DVKVTQSSRYLVKRTGEKVFLECVQDMDHENMFWYRQDPGLGLRLIYFSYDVKMKEKGDIPEGYSVSREKKERFSLILESASTNQTSMYLCASSTSGSGTGELFFGEGSRLTVL.

The V call is TRBV3-1, the J call TRBJ1-1, with a tentative D call TRBD1 (5 bases). CDR1 is LGHDT and CDR2 is YNNKEL in the germline V gene (reference sequence). V lost 0 bases and J 7 bases, leaving 12 bases between the germline ends. CDR3 length equals 14 residues. The CDR3, as DNA: TGTGCCAGCAGCCAAGATCGAATGGGGCTTGAAGCTTTCTTT. Translated: CASSQDRMGLEAFF.

V and J are TRBV20-1 and TRBJ2-3; no clear D. CDR3 length equals 12 residues. The V end was cut by 4 bases, the J end by 6 bases, with 11 bases between. CDR1 is DFQATT, CDR2 SNEGSKA, per germline (reference sequence). The CDR3 protein is CSANGGADTQYF. In DNA, the CDR3 is TGCAGTGCTAACGGTGGTGCGGATACGCAGTATTTT.

The V call is TRBV14, the J call TRBJ2-1, with D unclear. The CDR3 covers 12 residues. CDR1 and CDR2 (germline): SGHDN, FVKESK. Trimming took 1 base from V and 8 from J, leaving 6 bases between them. The CDR3 nucleotides are TGTGCCAGCAGCCAAGTTCATCATGAGCAGTTCTTC. Residues: CASSQVHHEQFF. Supplemented by reference TRBV14 and TRBJ2-1, the full variable domain reads EAGVTQFPSHSVIEKGQTVTLRCDPISGHDNLYWYRRVMGKEIKFLLHFVKESKQDESGMPNNRFLAERTGGTYSTLKVQPAELEDSGVYFCASSQVHHEQFFGPGTRLTVL.

This clonotype was counted many times. V is TRBV6-2 or TRBV6-3 and J is TRBJ1-2, with D possibly being TRBD1 (5 bases). CDR3 size: 15 residues. Trimming stripped 9 bases from V and 2 bases from J, with 19 bases between. The germline CDR1 and CDR2 sequences are MNHEY and SVGEGT. This CDR3 is CASLRGGHTNYGYTF. The CDR3 DNA reads TGTGCCAGTCTGCGAGGCGGACACACAAACTATGGCTACACCTTC.

The V gene is TRBV6-2 or TRBV6-3, the J gene TRBJ1-3; possible D gene TRBD1, 5 bases. The CDR3 contains 14 residues. Germline V gene sequence: CDR1 MNHEY, CDR2 SVGEGT. Trimming shortened V by 6 bases and J by 0 bases, and 9 bases separated the two germline ends. The chain's CDR3 is CASRKTVSGNTIYF. The CDR3 coding sequence is TGTGCCAGCAGAAAGACAGTCTCTGGAAACACCATATATTTT.

This clonotype was counted ten times or more. The gene calls are TRBV20-1 and TRBJ1-2; D ambiguous. V was pared by 8 bases and J by 0 bases, with 10 bases between. The CDR3 has 12 residues. CDR1 DFQATT and CDR2 SNEGSKA come from the germline V gene (reference sequence). CDR3 loop: CSWTNPNYGYTF. The CDR3 DNA reads TGCAGTTGGACGAACCCTAACTATGGCTACACCTTC.

In its sample, this clonotype was seen many times. This rearrangement joins TRBV28 to TRBJ2-5; 15 nucleotides align to TRBD2. From germline, CDR1 is MDHEN and CDR2 SYDVKM. This CDR3 has 17 amino acids. With 6 bases clipped from V and 5 bases from J, the junction kept 10 bases outside the gene matches. Here the CDR3 DNA reads TGTGCCAGCAGCCCGGGACTAGCGGGAGGCCGGGGGGAGACCCAGTACTTC. Translation: CASSPGLAGGRGETQYF. Full variable domain (outside the CDR3, taken from reference TRBV28 and TRBJ2-5): DVKVTQSSRYLVKRTGEKVFLECVQDMDHENMFWYRQDPGLGLRLIYFSYDVKMKEKGDIPEGYSVSREKKERFSLILESASTNQTSMYLCASSPGLAGGRGETQYFGPGTRLLVL.

This clonotype was observed at least ten times. The CDR3 nucleotides read TGTGCCAGCAGCTCAGGACAGTGGTTCGAGCCCCAGCATTTT. It is translated as CASSSGQWFEPQHF. The chain recombines TRBV9 with TRBJ1-5, with D possibly TRBD1 on 6 matching bases. Germline loops: CDR1 SGDLS, CDR2 YYNGEE. CDR3 length equals 14 residues. Trimming shortened V by 4 bases and J by 8 bases, and 16 bases separated the two germline ends. Filled out from reference TRBV9 and TRBJ1-5, the complete variable domain reads DSGVTQTPKHLITATGQRVTLRCSPRSGDLSVYWYQQSLDQGLQFLIQYYNGEERAKGNILERFSAQQFPDLHSELNLSSLELGDSALYFCASSSGQWFEPQHFGDGTRLSIL.

This clonotype was observed a single time. Here the CDR3 reads CATQGGAGVNTIYF. The CDR3 nucleotides read TGTGCCACTCAGGGGGGAGCGGGGGTTAACACCATATATTTT. The chain links TRBV19 to TRBJ1-3, with 7 bases matching TRBD1. Losses at the gene ends were 10 bases for V and 7 bases for J; bases not matched to a gene: 13. Germline CDR1 and CDR2: LNHDA and SQIVND (reference sequence). The CDR3 contains 14 residues.

In this sample, this clonotype turned up many times. V is TRBV20-1 and J is TRBJ1-2; 10 nucleotides line up with TRBD1. Germline CDR1 reads DFQATT; CDR2 reads SNEGSKA (reference sequence). CDR3 length: 12 residues. Unmatched junction bases numbered 6, after V lost 6 bases and J lost 8 bases. DNA for the CDR3: TGCAGTGCGAGGGACAGGGGAGGAGGCTACACCTTC. It translates to CSARDRGGGYTF.

This clonotype was observed at least ten times. The chain carries TRBV7-9 and TRBJ2-7; 9 bases are shared with TRBD1. Germline CDR1 reads SEHNR; CDR2 reads FQNEAQ (reference sequence). This CDR3 region has 13 residues. The V gene end was trimmed by 5 bases and the J gene end by 6 bases; junction bases not matched to a gene: 5. This CDR3 reads CASSLLQGAEQYF. CDR3 sequence (DNA): TGTGCCAGCAGCCTCCTACAGGGGGCCGAGCAGTACTTC.

Regarding this clonotype: Since a much larger clone is just one base distant, this may be a read error. This sequence joins TRBV5-4 and TRBJ2-1, with TRBD1 identical over 8 bases. Germline CDR1 is SGHNT and CDR2 is YYREEE (reference sequence). The CDR3 has 16 residues. The junction had 8 bases not matched to a gene; V was cut back by 1 base and J by 5 bases. The CDR3 DNA reads as TGTGCCAGCAGCTTGAGCCCAGCACAGGGGGACAATGAGCAGTTCTTC. Translated, it gives CASSLSPAQGDNEQFF. The full variable domain, completed using reference TRBV5-4 and TRBJ2-1, is ETGVTQSPTHLIKTRGQQVTLRCSSQSGHNTVSWYQQALGQGPQFIFQYYREEENGRGNFPPRFSGLQFPNYSSELNVNALELDDSALYLCASSLSPAQGDNEQFFGPGTRLTVL.

On this clonotype: Given the absence of the conserved phenylalanine or tryptophan at the CDR3 end, a read error is likely. The chain has TRBV2 and TRBJ2-3, with TRBD2 matching over 16 bases. The germline CDR1 and CDR2 sequences are SNHLY and FYNNEI. The length of the CDR3 is 19 residues. The CDR3 bases are TGTGCCAGCCAGGCGGGACTAGCGGGGGGGTTCTCCCGCACAGGTACGCAGTATCTT. Translating it yields CASQAGLAGGFSRTGTQYL.

This clonotype was detected ten times or more. The chain is built from TRBV29-1 and TRBJ1-2; 9 bases are shared with TRBD1. V lost 7 bases and J lost 2; bases outside the gene matches: 14. This CDR3 comprises 16 residues. CDR1 is SQVTM and CDR2 is ANQGSEA in the germline V gene. For the CDR3, the DNA is TGCAGCGACTACCAACGCCGGGACAGGGACAACTATGGCTACACCTTC. Translation gives CSDYQRRDRDNYGYTF.

CDR3: CASSTAGRTEAFF. The CDR3 coding sequence is TGTGCCAGTAGCACTGCAGGGAGGACTGAAGCTTTCTTT. The V gene is TRBV19, the J gene TRBJ1-1; D may be TRBD1 (5 bases). V lost 6 bases and J lost 5, with 13 bases in between. Germline assignment: CDR1 LNHDA and CDR2 SQIVND (reference sequence). The length of the CDR3 is 13 residues.

Regarding this clonotype: The junction departs from the called germline gene at one end, perhaps through a read error. The chain has TRBV12-3 or TRBV12-4 and TRBJ2-7; D might be TRBD1 or TRBD2, each matching 5 bases. This CDR3 is built from 16 residues. The CDR3 DNA reads TGTGCCAGTCAGGGCCAGTCCCTTCTCGGAGGCTACGGGCAGTACTTC. Amino acids: CASQGQSLLGGYGQYF.